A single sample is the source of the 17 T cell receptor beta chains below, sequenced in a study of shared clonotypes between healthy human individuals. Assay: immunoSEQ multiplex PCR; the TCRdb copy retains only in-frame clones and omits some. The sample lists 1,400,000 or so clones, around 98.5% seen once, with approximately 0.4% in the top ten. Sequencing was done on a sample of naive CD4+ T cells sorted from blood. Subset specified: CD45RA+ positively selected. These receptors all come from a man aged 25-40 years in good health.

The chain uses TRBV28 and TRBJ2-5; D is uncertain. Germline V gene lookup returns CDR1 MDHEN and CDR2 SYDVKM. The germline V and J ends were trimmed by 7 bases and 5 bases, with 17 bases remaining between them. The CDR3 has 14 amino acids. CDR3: CASTLMGNLETQYF. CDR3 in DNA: TGTGCCAGCACCCTAATGGGGAACCTTGAGACCCAGTACTTC.

The CDR3 spells CASSLFLYEQYF. CDR3 in DNA: TGTGCCAGCAGCTTGTTCCTCTACGAGCAGTACTTC. V and J are TRBV5-5 and TRBJ2-7; D gene ambiguous. CDR1 and CDR2 (germline): SGHKS, YYEKEE (reference sequence). This CDR3 has 12 residues. V was pared by 1 base and J by 3 bases, with 5 bases between.

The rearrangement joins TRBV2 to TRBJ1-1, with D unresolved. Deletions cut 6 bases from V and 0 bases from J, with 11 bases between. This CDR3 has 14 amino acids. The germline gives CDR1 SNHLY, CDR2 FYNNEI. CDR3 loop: CASRAVLMNTEAFF. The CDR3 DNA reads TGTGCCAGCAGGGCCGTGCTGATGAACACTGAAGCTTTCTTT.

CDR3 nucleotide sequence: TGTGCCAGCAGCTTGAAAGGGGACACTGAAGCTTTCTTT. Protein: CASSLKGDTEAFF. The chain uses TRBV7-2 and TRBJ1-1; tentative D call: TRBD1 (5 bases). Trimming cost V 3 bases and J 3 bases, with 8 bases left between them. Germline-derived CDR1 and CDR2 are SGHTA and FQGNSA. The CDR3 runs 13 residues.

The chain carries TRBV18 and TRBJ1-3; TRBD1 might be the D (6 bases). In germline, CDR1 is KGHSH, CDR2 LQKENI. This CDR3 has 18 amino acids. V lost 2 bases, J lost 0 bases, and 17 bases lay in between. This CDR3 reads CASSPIRTDGISGNTIYF. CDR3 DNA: TGTGCCAGCTCACCAATAAGGACAGACGGTATCTCTGGAAACACCATATATTTT.

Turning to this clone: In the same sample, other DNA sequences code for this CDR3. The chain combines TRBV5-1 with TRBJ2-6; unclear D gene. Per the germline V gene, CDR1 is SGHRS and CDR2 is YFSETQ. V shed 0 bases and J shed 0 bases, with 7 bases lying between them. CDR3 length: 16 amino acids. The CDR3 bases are TGCGCCAGCAGCTTGGGACAAAGCTCTGGGGCCAACGTCCTGACTTTC. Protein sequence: CASSLGQSSGANVLTF.

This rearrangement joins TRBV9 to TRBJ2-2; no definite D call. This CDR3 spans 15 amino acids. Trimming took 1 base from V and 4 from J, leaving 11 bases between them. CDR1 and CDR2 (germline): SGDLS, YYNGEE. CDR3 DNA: TGTGCCAGCAGCGTATCTAGATCGGGCACCGGGGAGCTGTTTTTT. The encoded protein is CASSVSRSGTGELFF.

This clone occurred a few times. CDR3 sequence reads: CASSPPMGGTEAFF. Written as DNA, the CDR3 is TGTGCCAGCTCACCGCCCATGGGGGGCACTGAAGCTTTCTTT. J is TRBJ1-1 and V is TRBV18, with D possibly TRBD1 on 5 matching bases. Trimming left V 3 bases short and J 4 bases short, with 12 bases between. This CDR3 has 14 residues. The germline V gene encodes CDR1 KGHSH and CDR2 LQKENI.

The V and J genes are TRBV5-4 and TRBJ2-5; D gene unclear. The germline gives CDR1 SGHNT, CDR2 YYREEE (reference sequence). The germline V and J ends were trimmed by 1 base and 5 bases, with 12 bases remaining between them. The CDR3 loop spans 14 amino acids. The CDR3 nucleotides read TGTGCCAGCAGCTTGAACCTGTACAGTGAGACCCAGTACTTC. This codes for CASSLNLYSETQYF.

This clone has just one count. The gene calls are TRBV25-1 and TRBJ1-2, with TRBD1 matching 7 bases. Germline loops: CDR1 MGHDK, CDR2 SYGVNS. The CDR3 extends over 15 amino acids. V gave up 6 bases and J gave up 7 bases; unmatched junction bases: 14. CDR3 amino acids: CASRSTGTGSFGYTF. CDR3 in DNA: TGTGCCAGCAGATCGACAGGGACCGGGTCCTTTGGCTACACCTTC.

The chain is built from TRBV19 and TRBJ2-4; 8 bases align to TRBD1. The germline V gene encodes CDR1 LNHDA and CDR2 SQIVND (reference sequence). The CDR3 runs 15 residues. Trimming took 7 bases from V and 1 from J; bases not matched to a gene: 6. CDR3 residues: CASTPRDRAKNIQYF. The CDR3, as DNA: TGTGCCAGTACACCCCGGGACAGGGCCAAAAACATTCAGTACTTC. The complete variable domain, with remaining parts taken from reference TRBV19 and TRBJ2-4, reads DGGITQSPKYLFRKEGQNVTLSCEQNLNHDAMYWYRQDPGQGLRLIYYSQIVNDFQKGDIAEGYSVSREKKESFPLTVTSAQKNPTAFYLCASTPRDRAKNIQYFGAGTRLSVL.

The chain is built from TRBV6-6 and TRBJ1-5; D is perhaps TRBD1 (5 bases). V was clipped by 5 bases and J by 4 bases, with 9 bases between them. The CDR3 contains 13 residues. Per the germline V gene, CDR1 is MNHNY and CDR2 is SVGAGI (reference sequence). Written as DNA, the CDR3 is TGTGCCAGCAGTAACAGGTTTAATCAGCCCCAGCATTTT. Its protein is CASSNRFNQPQHF.

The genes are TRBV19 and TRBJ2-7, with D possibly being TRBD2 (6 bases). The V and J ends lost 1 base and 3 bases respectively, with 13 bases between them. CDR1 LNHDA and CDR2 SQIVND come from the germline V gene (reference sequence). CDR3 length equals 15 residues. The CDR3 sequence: CASSIVGSGDYEQYF. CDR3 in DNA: TGTGCCAGTAGTATAGTTGGTAGCGGAGACTACGAGCAGTACTTC.

Here the CDR3 reads CASRKNPLTGSDTF. CDR3 sequence (DNA): TGTGCCAGCCGCAAGAACCCCCTGACAGGGTCTGACACCTTC. V gene TRBV7-6 combines with J gene TRBJ1-2; TRBD1 matches 7 bases. V gave up 8 bases and J gave up 12 bases; unmatched junction bases: 18. The CDR3 loop spans 14 amino acids. Germline V CDR1 and CDR2: SGHVS, FNYEAQ.

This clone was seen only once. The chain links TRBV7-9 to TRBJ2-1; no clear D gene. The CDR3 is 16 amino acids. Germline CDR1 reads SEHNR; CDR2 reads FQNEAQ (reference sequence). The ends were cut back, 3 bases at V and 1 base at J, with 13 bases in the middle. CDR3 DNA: TGTGCCAGCAGCTTCCAAGGGCAAGAGTCCTACAATGAGCAGTTCTTC. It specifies CASSFQGQESYNEQFF.

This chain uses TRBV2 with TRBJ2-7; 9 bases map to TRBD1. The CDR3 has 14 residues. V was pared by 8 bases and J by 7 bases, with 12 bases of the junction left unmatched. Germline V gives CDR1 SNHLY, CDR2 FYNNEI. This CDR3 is CASAPGTGSREQYF. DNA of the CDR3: TGTGCCAGCGCTCCCGGGACAGGGAGTAGGGAGCAGTACTTC. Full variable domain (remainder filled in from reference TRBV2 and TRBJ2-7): EPEVTQTPSHQVTQMGQEVILRCVPISNHLYFYWYRQILGQKVEFLVSFYNNEISEKSEIFDDQFSVERPDGSNFTLKIRSTKLEDSAMYFCASAPGTGSREQYFGPGTRLTVT.

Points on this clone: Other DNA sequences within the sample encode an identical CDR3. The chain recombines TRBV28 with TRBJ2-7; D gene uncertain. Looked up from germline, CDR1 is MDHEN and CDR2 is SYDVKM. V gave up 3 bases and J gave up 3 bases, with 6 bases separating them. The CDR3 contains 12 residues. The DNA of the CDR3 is TGTGCCAGCAGTTTGACCCACTACGAGCAGTACTTC. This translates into CASSLTHYEQYF.